A single sample is the source of the 30 T cell receptor beta chains below, sequenced in a study of Ad26.COV2.S vaccination and SARS-CoV-2 variants. The treatment denotes: around 19 received Ad26.COV2.S at low or high dose, single or two shots; several received placebo; per-sample allocation not given. Collection of samples fell on day 63 after the first vaccine or placebo injection. Generated by immunoSEQ multiplex PCR, the TCRdb table keeps only in-frame clones and is missing some. The sample has 350,000 to 450,000 clones, about 89% seen once. Sequences were derived from peripheral blood, sampled in a trial of Ad26.COV2.S vaccine versus placebo. All receptors derive from a person aged 18-60 years who received the Ad26.COV2.S COVID-19 vaccine or a placebo.

The chain uses TRBV27 and TRBJ1-1; D unclear. This CDR3 comprises 13 residues. With 2 bases removed from V and 1 base from J, the gap between germline ends came to 5 bases. Germline values: CDR1 MNHEY, CDR2 SMNVEV (reference sequence). This CDR3 reads CASSLGQNTEAFF. The DNA for the CDR3 is TGTGCCAGCAGTTTAGGCCAGAACACTGAAGCTTTCTTT.

The CDR3 reads CASSPGTGGVGGTDTQYF. The CDR3 coding sequence is TGTGCCAGCAGTCCCGGGACAGGGGGCGTAGGTGGCACAGATACGCAGTATTTT. The gene calls are TRBV6-6 and TRBJ2-3; 12 positions agree with TRBD1. The CDR3 is 18 residues long. V shed 5 bases, J shed 1 base, and the junction held 10 bases outside the gene matches. Germline V CDR1 and CDR2: MNHNY, SVGAGI (reference sequence).

V usage is TRBV12-3 or TRBV12-4 and J usage is TRBJ1-5; D gene ambiguous. Trimming removed 3 bases from V and 5 bases from J, with 8 bases in between. CDR3 length equals 13 residues. This CDR3 is CASSFRVDQPQHF. DNA for the CDR3: TGTGCCAGCAGTTTTCGGGTGGATCAGCCCCAGCATTTT.

This chain joins TRBV11-3 and TRBJ2-1, with a tentative D call TRBD1 (5 bases). This CDR3 has 14 amino acids. CDR1 and CDR2 (germline): SGHNT, YENEEA. Deletions cut 6 bases from V and 7 bases from J, with 16 bases between. CDR3 sequence (DNA): TGTGCCAGCAGACAGGAGCTGGGGCCGAATGAGCAGTTCTTC. The encoded protein is CASRQELGPNEQFF.

The chain carries TRBV7-9 and TRBJ1-3; D not certain. Germline values: CDR1 SEHNR, CDR2 FQNEAQ (reference sequence). The CDR3 length is 14 residues. V gave up 1 base and J gave up 1 base, with 5 bases separating them. This CDR3 reads CASSLGFSGNTIYF. The CDR3 DNA sequence: TGTGCCAGCAGCTTAGGGTTTTCTGGAAACACCATATATTTT. Based on the CDR3 plus reference TRBV7-9 and TRBJ1-3, the full variable domain is DTGVSQNPRHKITKRGQNVTFRCDPISEHNRLYWYRQTLGQGPEFLTYFQNEAQLEKSRLLSDRFSAERPKGSFSTLEIQRTEQGDSAMYLCASSLGFSGNTIYFGEGSWLTVV.

This clone was detected only a few times. The chain recombines TRBV5-4 with TRBJ2-7; TRBD1 matches 8 bases. V lost 2 bases, J lost 2 bases, and 3 bases stayed unmatched. This CDR3 is 14 amino acids long. Germline CDR1 SGHNT, CDR2 YYREEE (reference sequence). The CDR3 region is CASSLQGGPYEQYF. CDR3 DNA: TGTGCCAGCAGCTTACAGGGGGGACCCTACGAGCAGTACTTC.

The genes are TRBV14 and TRBJ2-1; 7 bases fit TRBD2. Unmatched junction bases numbered 17, after V lost 0 bases and J lost 15 bases. This CDR3 comprises 16 residues. The germline V gene has CDR1 SGHDN and CDR2 FVKESK. CDR3 amino acids: CASSQEMGSSGRERFF. CDR3 sequence (DNA): TGTGCCAGCAGCCAAGAAATGGGGAGTAGCGGGCGAGAAAGGTTCTTC.

This chain joins TRBV11-2 and TRBJ2-1, with 10 bases fitting TRBD2. This CDR3 spans 14 amino acids. Germline V lookup: CDR1 SGHAT, CDR2 FQNNGV. After removal of 4 bases from V and 9 bases from J, the junction contained 6 bases not matched to a gene. For the CDR3, the DNA is TGTGCCAGCAGCTCTCGGACTAGCGGAGGTGAGCAGTTCTTC. Its protein is CASSSRTSGGEQFF. Combining the CDR3 with reference TRBV11-2 and TRBJ2-1 gives the whole variable domain EAGVAQSPRYKIIEKRQSVAFWCNPISGHATLYWYQQILGQGPKLLIQFQNNGVVDDSQLPKDRFSAERLKGVDSTLKIQPAKLEDSAVYLCASSSRTSGGEQFFGPGTRLTVL.

As concerns this clone: Other DNA sequences in the same sample also yield this CDR3. V and J are TRBV19 and TRBJ2-2, with a weak D call TRBD2 (5 bases). The germline gives CDR1 LNHDA, CDR2 SQIVND (reference sequence). This CDR3 has 14 amino acids. The germline V and J ends were trimmed by 3 bases and 1 base, with 6 bases remaining between them. In nucleotides, the CDR3 is TGTGCCAGTAGTATCAGCGGGAACACCGGGGAGCTGTTTTTT. Translating it yields CASSISGNTGELFF.

This chain joins TRBV13 and TRBJ2-7; the D gene is possibly TRBD2 (5 bases). CDR1 is PRHDT, CDR2 FYEKMQ, per germline (reference sequence). The V end lost 5 bases, the J end lost 7 bases, and 15 bases lay between the germline ends. The CDR3 spans 13 residues. The CDR3 bases are TGTGCCAGCAGCCCCCGGCTAGCCGGGGAGCAGTACTTC. The encoded protein is CASSPRLAGEQYF.

The CDR3 bases are TGCGCCAGCAGCTTGTCACACCAAGAGACCCAGTACTTC. It specifies CASSLSHQETQYF. V usage is TRBV5-1 and J usage is TRBJ2-5; no reliable D call. V lost 1 base, J lost 0 bases, and 4 bases lay in between. The germline V gene has CDR1 SGHRS and CDR2 YFSETQ. CDR3 length equals 13 residues.

V and J are TRBV15 and TRBJ2-2; 7 bases map to TRBD1. Trimming removed 2 bases from V and 5 bases from J; junction bases left unmatched: 8. This CDR3 is 16 amino acids long. Germline CDR1 reads LNHNV; CDR2 reads YYDKDF (reference sequence). As DNA, the CDR3 is TGTGCCACCAGCAGAACCCCAGGGGGACGTACCGGGGAGCTGTTTTTT. This translates into CATSRTPGGRTGELFF.

V is TRBV28 and J is TRBJ1-1; D might be TRBD1 (5 bases). The germline CDR1 and CDR2 sequences are MDHEN and SYDVKM. Trimming pared 5 bases from V and 7 bases from J, leaving 17 bases between. This CDR3 has 14 amino acids. This CDR3 is CASSDMGPADEAFF. The CDR3 coding sequence is TGTGCCAGCAGTGATATGGGACCGGCGGATGAAGCTTTCTTT.

V usage is TRBV11-1 and J usage is TRBJ2-7; the D call may be TRBD1 or TRBD2 (5 bases each). The CDR3 spans 14 residues. The germline V and J ends were trimmed by 1 base and 7 bases, with 14 bases remaining between them. From germline, CDR1 is SGHAT and CDR2 FQDESV (reference sequence). The CDR3 loop reads CASSLGTGTGEQYF. The CDR3 DNA reads as TGTGCCAGCAGCTTAGGTACGGGAACAGGAGAGCAGTACTTC.

The rearrangement uses TRBV3-1 (or the pseudogene TRBV3-2) and TRBJ1-6, with TRBD1 matching over 7 bases. Germline V gene data show CDR1 as LGHDT and CDR2 as YNNKEL (reference sequence). The ends lost 0 bases at V and 7 bases at J; junction bases unmatched: 6. This CDR3 is built from 16 residues. CDR3 bases: TGTGCCAGCAGCCAAGATAACAGGGGAAGGAATTCACCCCTCCACTTT. Amino acids: CASSQDNRGRNSPLHF.

The genes are TRBV28 and TRBJ1-2; no definite D call. Deletions cut 5 bases from V and 4 bases from J, with 20 bases between. The germline gives CDR1 MDHEN, CDR2 SYDVKM. The CDR3 spans 16 residues. The CDR3, as DNA: TGTGCCAGCAGTCCCCGAGAGTTGGACCGCCCCTATGGCTACACCTTC. It encodes CASSPRELDRPYGYTF.

The CDR3 spells CASSPLPGTDTGELFF. CDR3 coding DNA: TGTGCCAGCTCACCTCTTCCCGGGACAGACACCGGGGAGCTGTTTTTT. This chain connects TRBV18 to TRBJ2-2, with 7 bases identical to TRBD1. Germline lookup yields CDR1 KGHSH and CDR2 LQKENI. CDR3 length: 16 amino acids. J lost 3 bases, V lost 3 bases, and 7 bases had no gene match.

Points on this clone: The same CDR3 is also encoded by other DNA sequences in this sample. The rearrangement uses TRBV28 and TRBJ1-2; D gene uncertain. V was trimmed by 3 bases and J by 5 bases, leaving 7 bases between them. From germline, CDR1 is MDHEN and CDR2 SYDVKM. The CDR3 length is 12 residues. CDR3: CASSFGRYGYTF. In DNA, the CDR3 is TGTGCCAGCAGTTTTGGTCGATATGGCTACACCTTC.

The chain combines TRBV6-5 with TRBJ1-4, with D possibly being TRBD1 (5 bases). The CDR3 length is 14 residues. CDR1 and CDR2 from the germline V gene are MNHEY and SVGAGI. The V end was cut by 7 bases, the J end by 7 bases, with 16 bases between. The CDR3 sequence is CASNPGLRSEKLFF. In DNA, the CDR3 is TGTGCCAGCAACCCGGGACTGAGGAGTGAAAAACTGTTTTTT.

The rearrangement links TRBV6-6 to TRBJ2-1, with 11 bases matching TRBD2. CDR3 size: 12 residues. Germline V gene lookup returns CDR1 MNHNY and CDR2 SVGAGI (reference sequence). Losses at the gene ends were 8 bases for V and 8 bases for J; bases not matched to a gene: 2. The CDR3 DNA reads as TGTGCCAGCTTAGCGGGAGGGGATGAGCAGTTCTTC. Encoded protein: CASLAGGDEQFF.

This sequence joins TRBV15 and TRBJ1-1; D is uncertain. The germline V gene encodes CDR1 LNHNV and CDR2 YYDKDF (reference sequence). V was cut by 1 base and J by 0 bases, with 3 bases left in between. This CDR3 has 13 residues. As DNA, the CDR3 is TGTGCCACCAGCAGAGCAGTGAACACTGAAGCTTTCTTT. Its translation: CATSRAVNTEAFF.

CDR3 nucleotides: TGTGCCAGCAGCCAAGATGGGACAGGGTATAATTCACCCCTCCACTTT. Protein sequence: CASSQDGTGYNSPLHF. V and J are TRBV4-2 and TRBJ1-6; 9 bases match TRBD1. J gave up 4 bases and V 0 bases, and 1 base lay outside the gene matches. CDR1 and CDR2 (germline): LGHNA, YNFKEQ. The CDR3 is made up of 16 amino acids.

This clone was seen only once. This chain uses TRBV7-8 with TRBJ1-5; 9 nucleotides line up with TRBD1. The J segment lost 0 bases and the V segment lost 5 bases, leaving 8 bases of the junction unmatched. This CDR3 has 17 residues. The germline gives CDR1 SGHVS, CDR2 FQNEAQ. The CDR3 DNA is TGTGCCAGCAGCCCGGCTTCACAGGGGGCTAGCAATCAGCCCCAGCATTTT. It yields the protein CASSPASQGASNQPQHF.

The gene calls are TRBV11-3 and TRBJ1-3, with 7 bases aligning to TRBD1. J gave up 0 bases and V 4 bases, and 0 bases lay outside the gene matches. CDR3 length: 14 residues. CDR1 SGHNT and CDR2 YENEEA come from the germline V gene. The CDR3, as DNA: TGTGCCAGCAGCTCAGGGGGCTCTGGAAACACCATATATTTT. Protein: CASSSGGSGNTIYF.

This clone was detected only a few times. The genes are TRBV10-2 and TRBJ2-1; 9 bases are shared with TRBD2. Per the germline V gene, CDR1 is WSHSY and CDR2 is SAAADI. The CDR3 consists of 17 residues. The V gene end was trimmed by 2 bases and the J gene end by 0 bases; junction bases not matched to a gene: 5. The CDR3 DNA reads TGCGCCAGCAGTGAGATTAGCGGGGGAAGCTCCTACAATGAGCAGTTCTTC. This encodes CASSEISGGSSYNEQFF.

The CDR3 loop reads CASSSALDDEQYF. The CDR3 DNA reads as TGTGCCAGCAGTTCTGCCCTGGACGACGAGCAGTACTTC. V and J are TRBV5-4 and TRBJ2-7; D gene uncertain. Trimming took 5 bases from V and 5 from J, leaving 14 bases between them. This CDR3 is built from 13 residues. CDR1 and CDR2 from the germline V gene are SGHNT and YYREEE (reference sequence).

Remarks on this clone: Other DNA sequences in this sample translate to the same CDR3. The chain has TRBV6-2 or TRBV6-3 and TRBJ1-5; a possible D gene is TRBD1 (5 bases). The V and J ends lost 0 bases and 5 bases respectively, with 11 bases between them. Germline V gene data show CDR1 as MNHEY and CDR2 as SVGEGT. There are 15 residues in the CDR3. CDR3: CASSYSGADYQPQHF. The CDR3, as DNA: TGTGCCAGCAGTTACTCAGGGGCAGACTATCAGCCCCAGCATTTT.

V is TRBV6-6 and J is TRBJ1-1, with TRBD1 as a possible D gene (5 bases). Trimming removed 6 bases from V and 0 bases from J, with 11 bases in between. Per the germline V gene, CDR1 is MNHNY and CDR2 is SVGAGI (reference sequence). This CDR3 region has 14 residues. The chain's CDR3 is CASSSGTVNTEAFF. The CDR3, as DNA: TGTGCCAGCAGCTCCGGGACGGTGAACACTGAAGCTTTCTTT.

This rearrangement joins TRBV7-3 to TRBJ2-2, with D unresolved. The CDR3 contains 14 residues. V was shortened by 1 base and J by 1 base, with 4 bases between the two germline ends. The germline V gene encodes CDR1 SGHTA and CDR2 FQGTGA. Written as DNA, the CDR3 is TGTGCCAGCAGCTTAAGACAGAACACCGGGGAGCTGTTTTTT. Protein: CASSLRQNTGELFF.

The gene calls are TRBV7-2 and TRBJ2-4; perhaps TRBD1 as D (5 bases). Germline V gene lookup returns CDR1 SGHTA and CDR2 FQGNSA. The length of the CDR3 is 15 residues. V gave up 5 bases and J gave up 3 bases, with 14 bases separating them. Written as DNA, the CDR3 is TGTGCCAGCAGCCGGACGTTAGGGGACAAAAACATTCAGTACTTC. Protein: CASSRTLGDKNIQYF.